This TCR beta chain derives from a study of T-cell memory formation after mild COVID-19. Broader study findings: Clonal second-wave expansions that peaked on day 37 had unconfirmed SARS-CoV-2 specificity. Shrinking CD4+ clones were chiefly CM and EM; CD8+ ones were chiefly EMRA. Cross-reactive memory apparently joined, as some responding clones appeared in pre-infection memory.

Employing constant-segment primers, 5'RACE generated TCR alpha and TCR beta cDNA libraries bearing sample barcodes and UMIs. TCRdb independently ran MiXCR on the 5' RACE reads; one entry per CDR3 protein. The sample consists of around 80,000 distinct CDR3 sequences, roughly 13% of them appearing once. Concerning this clonotype itself: Antigen specificity is unknown.

Material: PBMCs or a T cell subset sorted from them (not recorded which). The receptor comes from an adult woman who had mild COVID-19 (a few samples of this study predate the infection). Cell type and time point are not known.

This CDR3 reads CASSYLGGRAKGEQFF. The DNA for the CDR3 is TGTGCCAGCAGCTACCTGGGCGGGAGGGCCAAGGGTGAGCAGTTCTTC. V usage is TRBV7-9 and J usage is TRBJ2-1; 9 nucleotides match TRBD2. This CDR3 comprises 16 residues. The ends lost 4 bases at V and 9 bases at J; junction bases unmatched: 13. Germline loops: CDR1 SEHNR, CDR2 FQNEAQ (reference sequence).